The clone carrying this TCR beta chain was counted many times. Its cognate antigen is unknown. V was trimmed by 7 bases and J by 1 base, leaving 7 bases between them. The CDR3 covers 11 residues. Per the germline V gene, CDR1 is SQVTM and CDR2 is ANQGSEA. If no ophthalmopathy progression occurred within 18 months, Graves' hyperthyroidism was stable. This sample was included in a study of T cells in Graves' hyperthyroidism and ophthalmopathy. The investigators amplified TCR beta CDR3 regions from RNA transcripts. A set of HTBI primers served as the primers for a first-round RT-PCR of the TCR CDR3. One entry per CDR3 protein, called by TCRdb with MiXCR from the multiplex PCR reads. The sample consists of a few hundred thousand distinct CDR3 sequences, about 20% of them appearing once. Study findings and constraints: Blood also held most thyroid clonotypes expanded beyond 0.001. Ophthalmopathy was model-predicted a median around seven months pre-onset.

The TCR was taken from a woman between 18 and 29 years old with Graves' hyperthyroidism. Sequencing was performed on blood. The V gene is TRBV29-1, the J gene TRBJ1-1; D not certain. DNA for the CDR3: TGCAGCGCCCATTCGAACACTGAAGCTTTCTTT. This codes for CSAHSNTEAFF. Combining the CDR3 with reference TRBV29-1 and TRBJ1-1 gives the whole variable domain SAVISQKPSRDICQRGTSLTIQCQVDSQVTMMFWYRQQPGQSLTLIATANQGSEATYESGFVIDKFPISRPNLTFSTLTVSNMSPEDSSIYLCSAHSNTEAFFGQGTRLTVV.